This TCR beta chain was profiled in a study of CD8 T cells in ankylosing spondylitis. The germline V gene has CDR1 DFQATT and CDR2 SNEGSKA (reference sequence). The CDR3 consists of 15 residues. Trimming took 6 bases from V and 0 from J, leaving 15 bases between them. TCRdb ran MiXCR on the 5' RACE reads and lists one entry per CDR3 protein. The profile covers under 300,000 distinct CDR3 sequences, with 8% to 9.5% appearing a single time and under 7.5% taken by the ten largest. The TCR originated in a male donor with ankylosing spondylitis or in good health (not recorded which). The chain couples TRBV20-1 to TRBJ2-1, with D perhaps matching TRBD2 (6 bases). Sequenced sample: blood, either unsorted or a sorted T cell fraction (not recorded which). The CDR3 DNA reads TGCAGTGCCGCCGGGCTAGCGCACTCCTACAATGAGCAGTTCTTC. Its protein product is CSAAGLAHSYNEQFF.